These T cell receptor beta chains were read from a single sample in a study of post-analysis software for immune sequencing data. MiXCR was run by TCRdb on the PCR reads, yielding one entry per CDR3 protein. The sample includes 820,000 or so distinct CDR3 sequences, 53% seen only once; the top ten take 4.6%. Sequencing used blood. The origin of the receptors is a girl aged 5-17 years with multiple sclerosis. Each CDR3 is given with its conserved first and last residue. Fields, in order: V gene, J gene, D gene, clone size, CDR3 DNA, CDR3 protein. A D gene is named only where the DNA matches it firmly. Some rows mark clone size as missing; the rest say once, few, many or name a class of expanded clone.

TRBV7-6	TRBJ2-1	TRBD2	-	TGTGCCAGCAGCTTAGTAGCGGGAGTTGCGGATGAGCAGTTCTTC	CASSLVAGVADEQFF
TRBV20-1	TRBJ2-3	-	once	TGCAGTGCTAGCGAGTGGAGCACAGATACGCAGTATTTT	CSASEWSTDTQYF
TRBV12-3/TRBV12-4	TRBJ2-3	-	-	TGTGCCAGCAGTCGGGTCGTCAGTGCCCCCGATACGCAGTATTTT	CASSRVVSAPDTQYF
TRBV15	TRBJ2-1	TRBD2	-	TGTGCCACCAGCAGAGATGGGGCTAGCGGATACAATGAGCAGTTCTTC	CATSRDGASGYNEQFF
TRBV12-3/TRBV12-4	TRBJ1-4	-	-	TGTGCCAGCAGTCGGGCGGGTTGGGAAAAACTGTTTTTT	CASSRAGWEKLFF
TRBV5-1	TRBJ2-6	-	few	TGCGCCAGCAGCAAGGGACCGCGGGTCTCTGGGGCCAACGTCCTGACTTTC	CASSKGPRVSGANVLTF
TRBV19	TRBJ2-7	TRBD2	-	TGTGCCAGTAGTACCTCCGGGACTAGCGGTTACGAGCAGTACTTC	CASSTSGTSGYEQYF
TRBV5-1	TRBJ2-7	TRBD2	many	TGCGCCAGCAGCTTGGGACTAGCGGGGGGGCCTTCGTCCTACGAGCAGTACTTC	CASSLGLAGGPSSYEQYF
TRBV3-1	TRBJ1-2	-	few	TGTGCCAGCAGCCAAGATCCCGGCAGGGTGGACTATGGCTACACCTTC	CASSQDPGRVDYGYTF
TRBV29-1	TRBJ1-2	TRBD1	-	TGCAGCGTTGAAGATCAGGACAGGAACTATGGCTACACCTTC	CSVEDQDRNYGYTF
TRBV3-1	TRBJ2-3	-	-	TGTGCCAGCAGCCAGTCCCTCACCACAGATACGCAGTATTTT	CASSQSLTTDTQYF
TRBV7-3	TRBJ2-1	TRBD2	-	TGTGCCAGCAGCTACCTAGCGGGCCCTTACAATGAGCAGTTCTTC	CASSYLAGPYNEQFF
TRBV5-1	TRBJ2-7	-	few	TGCGCCAGCAGCTTACTAGCCCAGGGTTCCGTCGAGCAGTACTTC	CASSLLAQGSVEQYF
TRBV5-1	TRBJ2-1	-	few	TGCGCCAGCAGCTTGGGCAAGAATGAGCAGTTCTTC	CASSLGKNEQFF
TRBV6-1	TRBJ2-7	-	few	TGTGCCAGCAGGCATGACTTGGAGACCTTTTTGAGCTCCTACGAGCAGTACTTC	CASRHDLETFLSSYEQYF
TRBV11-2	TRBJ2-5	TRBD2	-	TGTGCCAGCAGTGAAGGACTAGCGGAGACCCAGTACTTC	CASSEGLAETQYF
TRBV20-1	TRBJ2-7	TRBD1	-	TGCTCTACCACGGGACAGGGGTACGAGCAGTACTTC	CSTTGQGYEQYF
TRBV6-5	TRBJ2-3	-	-	TGTGCCAGCACCCCCGGGGTGAAGGCAGATACGCAGTATTTT	CASTPGVKADTQYF
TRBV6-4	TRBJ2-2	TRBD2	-	TGTGCCAGCAGAGCGGGGGGGACCGGGGAGCTGTTTTTT	CASRAGGTGELFF
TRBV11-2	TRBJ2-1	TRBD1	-	TGTGCCAGCAGCCCCCGCCCGAGACAGGGGTACAATGAGCAGTTCTTC	CASSPRPRQGYNEQFF
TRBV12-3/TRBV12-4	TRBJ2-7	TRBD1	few	TGTGCCAGCAGTTCCTCGACAGGGAAGGCCTACGAGCAGTACTTC	CASSSSTGKAYEQYF
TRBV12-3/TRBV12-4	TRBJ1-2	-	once	TGTGCCAGTCTAGGCGGGCAGCCTGACTATGGCTACACCTTC	CASLGGQPDYGYTF
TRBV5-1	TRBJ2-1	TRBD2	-	TGCGCCAGCAGCTTGAGTAGCGGGAGTGGGAATGAGCAGTTCTTC	CASSLSSGSGNEQFF
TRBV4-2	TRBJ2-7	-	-	TGTGCCAGCAGCCCCCCTGAGAGGCCGTCCTACGAGCAGTACTTC	CASSPPERPSYEQYF
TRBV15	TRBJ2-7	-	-	TGTGCCACCAGCAGAGAGCACACAACTCCCTACGAGCAGTACTTC	CATSREHTTPYEQYF
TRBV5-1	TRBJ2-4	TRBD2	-	TGCGCCAGCAGCCCCGGACTAGCGGGGAAAAACATTCAGTACTTC	CASSPGLAGKNIQYF
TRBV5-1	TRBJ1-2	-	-	TGCGCCAGCAGCTTGACGGGGGACGGTCTTGGCTACACCTTC	CASSLTGDGLGYTF
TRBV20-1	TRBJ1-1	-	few	TGCAGTGCTCCCCGGGGGGCCATAAACACTGAAGCTTTCTTT	CSAPRGAINTEAFF
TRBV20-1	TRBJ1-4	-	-	TGCAGTGCTAGGGGCTGGCTGCATGAAAAACTGTTTTTT	CSARGWLHEKLFF
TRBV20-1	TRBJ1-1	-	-	TGCAGCGTCAACAGGGCTAACACTGAAGCTTTCTTT	CSVNRANTEAFF
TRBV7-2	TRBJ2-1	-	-	TGTGCCAGCGGCCAGCTGGGAGCCAGGATAGAGGGGGAGCAGTTCTTC	CASGQLGARIEGEQFF
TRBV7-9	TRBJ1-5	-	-	TGTGCCAGCTCAATGACGAGGGGGGGAGATCGCAATCAGCCCCAGCATTTT	CASSMTRGGDRNQPQHF
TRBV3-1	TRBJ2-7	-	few	TGTGCCAGCAGCCATTTATCCACAGGGCGCGAGCAGTACTTC	CASSHLSTGREQYF
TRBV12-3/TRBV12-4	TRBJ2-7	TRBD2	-	TGTGCCAGCAGTCCCGCGGGGGTAAGGGCCTACGAGCAGTACTTC	CASSPAGVRAYEQYF
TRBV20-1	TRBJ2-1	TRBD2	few	TGCAGTGCCGAAACAATGACTAGCGGGGGCGATGAGCAGTTCTTC	CSAETMTSGGDEQFF
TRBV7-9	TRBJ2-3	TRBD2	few	TGTGCCAGCAGGCTGTCTAGCGGGAGCACAGATACGCAGTATTTT	CASRLSSGSTDTQYF
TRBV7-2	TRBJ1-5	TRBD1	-	TGTGCCAGCAGCGGGACAGGGGGGAATCAGCCCCAGCATTTT	CASSGTGGNQPQHF